This T cell receptor beta chain was sequenced in a study of spatial heterogeneity in lung cancer. This clonotype was observed a few times. As to time point: sample taken at primary tumor resection. Without sorting, whole RNA was sequenced from tumor, nontumor lung or frozen PBMC. MiXCR, run by TCRdb on the 5' RACE reads, gives a single entry per CDR3 protein. There are 10,000 to 15,000 distinct CDR3 sequences in the sample; 14% occur only once, and around 40% lies in the top ten. The CDR3 consists of 14 residues. Trimming shortened V by 0 bases and J by 4 bases, and 10 bases separated the two germline ends. The germline CDR1 and CDR2 sequences are DFQATT and SNEGSKA (reference sequence).

The chain links TRBV20-1 to TRBJ2-1; perhaps D is TRBD1 or TRBD2 (7 bases each). The sequences come from PBMCs, collected at surgery. This TCR was recovered from a male donor with early-stage non-small cell lung cancer. CDR3: CSARDRGGYNEQFF. CDR3 in DNA: TGCAGTGCTAGAGACAGGGGGGGATACAATGAGCAGTTCTTC.